Listed below are T cell receptor beta chains from one sample, sequenced in a study of blood T cells in healthy people across ages. TCRdb ran MiXCR on the 5' RACE reads and lists one entry per CDR3 protein. Seen here are about 1.8 million distinct CDR3 sequences, around 50% observed once, and the top ten hold over 2%. Material for sequencing was blood. The receptors originated from a middle-aged woman in good health. CDR3s leave out the opening cysteine and the closing phenylalanine or tryptophan. The D gene is left open where the match is weak.

j_gene | d_gene | v_gene | CDR3aa
TRBJ2-1 | TRBD2 | TRBV28 | ASSPLAGGRFLHEQF
TRBJ2-7 | - | TRBV5-1 | ASNPGAAGYEQY
TRBJ2-6 | - | TRBV6-2/TRBV6-3 | ASTRVSGANVLT
TRBJ2-3 | - | TRBV7-9 | AGSPITDTQY
- | TRBD2 | TRBV7-6 | ASSRAWDSGVGGTQY
TRBJ2-4 | - | TRBV28 | ASSVAGRYEQY
TRBJ2-5 | - | TRBV4-2 | ASSAGLEYQETQY
TRBJ2-3 | TRBD2 | TRBV20-1 | SLGLAGGPSDTRY
TRBJ1-2 | TRBD1 | TRBV4-3 | ASSQEPTGHGYT
TRBJ2-3 | TRBD1 | TRBV7-9 | ASSSTRDRAFTDTQY
TRBJ2-1 | TRBD2 | TRBV29-1 | SVEGLAGGSPYNEQF
TRBJ1-5 | TRBD1 | TRBV20-1 | SARDLRTGGVPSNQPQH
TRBJ1-2 | - | TRBV6-1 | ASSERGDTGHYGYT